These 8 T cell receptor beta chains were all obtained from the same sample, sequenced in a study of OX40 agonist ivuxolimab in advanced cancers. Profiled with immunoSEQ multiplex PCR; TCRdb holds only in-frame clones, not every one. The sample includes tens of thousands of clones, 75% to 90% of them seen just once. The sample in question was CD4+ or CD8+ T cells sorted from blood, obtained in a trial of the OX40 agonist ivuxolimab. The receptors shown here come from an adult with an advanced solid tumor such as melanoma, head and neck, liver or kidney cancer.

The chain couples TRBV19 to TRBJ2-3; 10 bases map to TRBD1. Germline CDR1 LNHDA, CDR2 SQIVND (reference sequence). Trimming took 3 bases from V and 5 from J; bases not matched to a gene: 5. The CDR3 totals 15 residues. CDR3 in amino acids: CASSIGDRGLDTQYF. In DNA, the CDR3 is TGTGCCAGTAGTATCGGAGACAGGGGGCTAGATACGCAGTATTTT.

The chain has TRBV5-6 and TRBJ2-7; TRBD2 agrees at 8 bases. Germline CDR1 reads SGHDT; CDR2 reads YYEEEE. V lost 3 bases and J lost 9; bases outside the gene matches: 14. The CDR3 is 15 residues long. DNA of the CDR3: TGTGCCAGCAGCTCGTCGGGAGCGGGAGCAATAGTGCAGTACTTC. Residues: CASSSSGAGAIVQYF.

The chain joins TRBV7-2 to TRBJ1-6; D remains ambiguous. CDR1 and CDR2 from the germline V gene are SGHTA and FQGNSA. Between the trimmed V and J ends, which lost 5 bases and 8 bases, there was a span of 10 bases. The CDR3 length is 13 residues. In nucleotides, the CDR3 is TGTGCCAGCAGCCTCGAACGGGATTCACCCCTCCACTTT. It encodes CASSLERDSPLHF.

The rearrangement links TRBV30 to TRBJ2-1, with D tentatively TRBD1 or TRBD2 (5 bases each). V gave up 5 bases and J gave up 8 bases, with 16 bases separating them. The germline V gene encodes CDR1 GTSNPN and CDR2 SVGIG (reference sequence). The CDR3 is made up of 13 amino acids. The CDR3 is CAWGREGRDEQFF. The DNA of the CDR3 is TGTGCCTGGGGTAGAGAGGGCAGGGATGAGCAGTTCTTC.

J is TRBJ1-5 and V is TRBV19, with D possibly matching TRBD1 (6 bases). Trimming removed 0 bases at V and 2 bases at J, with 14 bases between. This CDR3 contains 17 residues. Looked up from germline, CDR1 is LNHDA and CDR2 is SQIVND (reference sequence). CDR3 sequence: CASSIEFRGLGNQPQHF. DNA for the CDR3: TGTGCCAGTAGTATAGAGTTCAGGGGTCTGGGCAATCAGCCCCAGCATTTT.

Only one count was recorded for this clone. The rearrangement links TRBV2 to TRBJ1-5; a possible D gene is TRBD1 (5 bases). The CDR3 has 17 amino acids. With 0 bases removed from V and 0 bases from J, the gap between germline ends came to 12 bases. Germline-derived CDR1 and CDR2 are SNHLY and FYNNEI. CDR3 region: CASSEAGTVHSNQPQHF. CDR3 nucleotides: TGTGCCAGCAGTGAAGCGGGGACCGTGCATAGCAATCAGCCCCAGCATTTT.

V usage is TRBV2 and J usage is TRBJ1-1, with D hard to call. From germline, CDR1 is SNHLY and CDR2 FYNNEI. There are 13 residues in the CDR3. The germline V and J ends were trimmed by 7 bases and 0 bases, with 9 bases remaining between them. CDR3 in DNA: TGTGCCAGCAAAGGGAGTATGAACACTGAAGCTTTCTTT. Protein product: CASKGSMNTEAFF. Supplemented by reference TRBV2 and TRBJ1-1, the full variable domain reads EPEVTQTPSHQVTQMGQEVILRCVPISNHLYFYWYRQILGQKVEFLVSFYNNEISEKSEIFDDQFSVERPDGSNFTLKIRSTKLEDSAMYFCASKGSMNTEAFFGQGTRLTVV.

The chain links TRBV10-3 to TRBJ1-1; D perhaps matches TRBD1 (5 bases). Germline CDR1 reads ENHRY; CDR2 reads SYGVKD. The V end lost 3 bases, the J end lost 1 base, and 12 bases lay between the germline ends. The CDR3 extends over 15 amino acids. CDR3 DNA sequence: TGTGCCATCAGTGAAATTCCGGGGACGAACACTGAAGCTTTCTTT. This gives the protein CAISEIPGTNTEAFF.